One T cell receptor (beta chain) is described in this entry. The antigen is unknown. The data derive from a study of PD-1 blockade in classical Hodgkin lymphoma. Overall study: Patients were treated with nivolumab at 3 mg/kg, and this was given intravenously every 2 weeks. Regarding the study as a whole: Prior to therapy, complete responders displayed diversity much like that of newly diagnosed patients. Lower baseline TCR diversity was reported for newly diagnosed patients than for healthy donors. Repertoire difference causes, possibly disease activity or prior therapy, remain undefined.

All patients relapsed after autologous stem cell transplantation, and brentuximab vedotin exposure varied. From germline, CDR1 is SGHVS and CDR2 FNYEAQ. Trimming took 2 bases from V and 0 from J, leaving 17 bases between them. There are 18 residues in the CDR3. Sequencing was performed with immunoSEQ multiplex PCR; in TCRdb, only in-frame clones are kept and a portion is missing. The sample records around 66,000 clones, about 70% being singletons. This chain connects TRBV7-6 to TRBJ2-1; tentatively, D is TRBD2 (5 bases). This TCR was sampled from a human donor with classical Hodgkin lymphoma. The sequenced sample was peripheral blood mononuclear cells (PBMCs), obtained before the second cycle of nivolumab. The CDR3 nucleotides are TGTGCCAGCAGCTTACCCACTAGTCGAATCGACTCCTACAATGAGCAGTTCTTC. Translation gives CASSLPTSRIDSYNEQFF.